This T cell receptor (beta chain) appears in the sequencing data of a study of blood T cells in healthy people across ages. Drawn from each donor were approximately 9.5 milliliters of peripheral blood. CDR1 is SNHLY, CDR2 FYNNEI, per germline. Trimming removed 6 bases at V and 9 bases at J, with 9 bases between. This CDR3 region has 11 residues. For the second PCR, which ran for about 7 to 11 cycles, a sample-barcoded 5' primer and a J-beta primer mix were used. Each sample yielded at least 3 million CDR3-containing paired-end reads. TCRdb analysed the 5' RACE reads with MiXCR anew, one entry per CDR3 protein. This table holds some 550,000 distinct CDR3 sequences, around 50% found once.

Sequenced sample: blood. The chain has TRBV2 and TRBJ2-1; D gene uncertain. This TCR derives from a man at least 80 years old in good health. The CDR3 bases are TGTGCCAGCAGGGTGCATAGTGAGCAGTTCTTC. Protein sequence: CASRVHSEQFF.